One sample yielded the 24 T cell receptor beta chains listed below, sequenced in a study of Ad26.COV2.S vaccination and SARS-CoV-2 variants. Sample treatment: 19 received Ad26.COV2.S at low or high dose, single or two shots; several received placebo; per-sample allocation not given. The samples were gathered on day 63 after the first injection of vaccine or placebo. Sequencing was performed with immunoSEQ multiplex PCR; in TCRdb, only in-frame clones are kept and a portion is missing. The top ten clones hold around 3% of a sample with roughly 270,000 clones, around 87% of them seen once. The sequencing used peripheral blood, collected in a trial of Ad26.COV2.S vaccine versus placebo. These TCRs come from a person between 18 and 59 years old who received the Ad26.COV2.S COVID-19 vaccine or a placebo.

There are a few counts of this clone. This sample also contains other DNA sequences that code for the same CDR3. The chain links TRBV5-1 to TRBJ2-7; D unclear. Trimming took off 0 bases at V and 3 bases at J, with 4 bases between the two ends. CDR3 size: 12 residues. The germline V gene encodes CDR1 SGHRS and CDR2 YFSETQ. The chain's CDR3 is CASSLEGYEQYF. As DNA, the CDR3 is TGCGCCAGCAGCTTGGAGGGCTACGAGCAGTACTTC.

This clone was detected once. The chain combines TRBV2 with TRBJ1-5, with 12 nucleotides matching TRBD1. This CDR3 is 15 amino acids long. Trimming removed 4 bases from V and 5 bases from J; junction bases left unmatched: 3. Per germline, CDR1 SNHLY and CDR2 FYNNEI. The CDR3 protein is CASSGGQGAHQPQHF. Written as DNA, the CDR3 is TGTGCCAGCAGTGGGGGACAGGGGGCACATCAGCCCCAGCATTTT. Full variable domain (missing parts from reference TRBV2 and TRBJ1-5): EPEVTQTPSHQVTQMGQEVILRCVPISNHLYFYWYRQILGQKVEFLVSFYNNEISEKSEIFDDQFSVERPDGSNFTLKIRSTKLEDSAMYFCASSGGQGAHQPQHFGDGTRLSIL.

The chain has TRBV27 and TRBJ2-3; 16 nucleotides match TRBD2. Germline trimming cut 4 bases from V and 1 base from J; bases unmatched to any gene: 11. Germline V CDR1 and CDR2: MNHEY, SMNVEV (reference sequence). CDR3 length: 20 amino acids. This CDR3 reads CASSSSGLAGGLGGTDTQYF. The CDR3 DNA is TGTGCCAGCAGTTCCTCGGGACTAGCGGGAGGGTTGGGCGGCACAGATACGCAGTATTTT.

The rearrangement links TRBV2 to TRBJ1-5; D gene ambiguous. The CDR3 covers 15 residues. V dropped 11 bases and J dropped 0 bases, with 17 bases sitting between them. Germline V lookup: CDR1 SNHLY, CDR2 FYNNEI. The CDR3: CASRKVGYSNQPQHF. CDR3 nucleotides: TGTGCCTCGCGAAAAGTTGGGTATAGCAATCAGCCCCAGCATTTT.

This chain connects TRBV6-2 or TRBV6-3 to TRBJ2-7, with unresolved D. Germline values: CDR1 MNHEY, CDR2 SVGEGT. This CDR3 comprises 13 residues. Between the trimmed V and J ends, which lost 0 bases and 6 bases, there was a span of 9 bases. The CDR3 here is CASSYSIAREQYF. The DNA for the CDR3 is TGTGCCAGCAGTTACTCGATTGCCCGCGAGCAGTACTTC.

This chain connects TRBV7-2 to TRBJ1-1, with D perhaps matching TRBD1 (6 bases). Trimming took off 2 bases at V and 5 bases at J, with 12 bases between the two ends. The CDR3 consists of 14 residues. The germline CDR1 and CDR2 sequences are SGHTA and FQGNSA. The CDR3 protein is CASSLTGMGTEAFF. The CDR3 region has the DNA TGTGCCAGCAGCTTAACAGGGATGGGGACTGAAGCTTTCTTT.

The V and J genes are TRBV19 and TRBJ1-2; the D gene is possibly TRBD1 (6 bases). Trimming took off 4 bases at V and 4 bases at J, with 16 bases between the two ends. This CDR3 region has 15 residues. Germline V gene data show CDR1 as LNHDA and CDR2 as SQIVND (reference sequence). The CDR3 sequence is CASSTPRTETYGYTF. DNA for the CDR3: TGTGCCAGTAGTACCCCACGGACAGAGACCTATGGCTACACCTTC. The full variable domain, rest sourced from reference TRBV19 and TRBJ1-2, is DGGITQSPKYLFRKEGQNVTLSCEQNLNHDAMYWYRQDPGQGLRLIYYSQIVNDFQKGDIAEGYSVSREKKESFPLTVTSAQKNPTAFYLCASSTPRTETYGYTFGSGTRLTVV.

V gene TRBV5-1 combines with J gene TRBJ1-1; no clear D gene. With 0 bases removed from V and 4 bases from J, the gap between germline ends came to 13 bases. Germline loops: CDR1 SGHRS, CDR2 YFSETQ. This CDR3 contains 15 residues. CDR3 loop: CASSLGLSVGTEAFF. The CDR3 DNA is TGCGCCAGCAGCTTGGGATTGAGCGTAGGCACTGAAGCTTTCTTT.

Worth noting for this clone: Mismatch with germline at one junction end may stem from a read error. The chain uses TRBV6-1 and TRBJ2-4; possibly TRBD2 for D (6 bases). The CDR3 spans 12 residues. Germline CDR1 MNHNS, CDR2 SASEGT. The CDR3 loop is CASSEGARTILF. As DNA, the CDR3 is TGTGCCAGCAGTGAAGGAGCAAGGACTATCCTATTC.

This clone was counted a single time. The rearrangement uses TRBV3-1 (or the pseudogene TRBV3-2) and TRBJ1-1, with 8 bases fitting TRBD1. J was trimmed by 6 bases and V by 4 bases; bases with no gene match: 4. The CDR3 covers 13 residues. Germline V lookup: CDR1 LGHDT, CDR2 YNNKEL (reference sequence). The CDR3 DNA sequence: TGTGCCAGCAGCCGGACAGGGATCGCTGAAGCTTTCTTT. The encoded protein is CASSRTGIAEAFF.

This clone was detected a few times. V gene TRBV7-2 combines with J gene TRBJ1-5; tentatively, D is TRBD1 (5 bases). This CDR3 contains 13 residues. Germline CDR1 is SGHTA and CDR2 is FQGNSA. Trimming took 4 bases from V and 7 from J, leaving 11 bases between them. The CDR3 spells CASSYGANQPQHF. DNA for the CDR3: TGTGCCAGCAGCTACGGGGCGAACCAGCCCCAGCATTTT.

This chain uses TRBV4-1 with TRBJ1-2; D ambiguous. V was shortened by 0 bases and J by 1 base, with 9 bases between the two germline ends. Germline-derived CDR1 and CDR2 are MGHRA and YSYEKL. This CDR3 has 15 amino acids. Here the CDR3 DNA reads TGCGCCAGCAGCCAAGAATCGAGTGTTAACTATGGCTACACCTTC. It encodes CASSQESSVNYGYTF.

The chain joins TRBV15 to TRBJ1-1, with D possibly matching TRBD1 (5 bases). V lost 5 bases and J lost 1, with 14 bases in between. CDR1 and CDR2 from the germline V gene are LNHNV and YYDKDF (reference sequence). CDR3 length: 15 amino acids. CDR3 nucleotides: TGTGCCACCAGCTGGCGAATGGGGCCGAACACTGAAGCTTTCTTT. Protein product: CATSWRMGPNTEAFF.

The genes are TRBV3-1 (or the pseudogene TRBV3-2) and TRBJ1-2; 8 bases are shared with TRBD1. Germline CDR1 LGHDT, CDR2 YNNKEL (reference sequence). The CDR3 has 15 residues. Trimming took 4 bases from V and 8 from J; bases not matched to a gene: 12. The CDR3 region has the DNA TGTGCCAGCAGCCGTACAGGGGGTAAAGTGGGAGGCTACACCTTC. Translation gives CASSRTGGKVGGYTF.

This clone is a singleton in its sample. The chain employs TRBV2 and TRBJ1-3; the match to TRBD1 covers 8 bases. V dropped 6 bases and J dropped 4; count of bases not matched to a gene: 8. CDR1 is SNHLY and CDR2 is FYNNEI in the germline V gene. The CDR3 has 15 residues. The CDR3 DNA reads TGTGCCAGCAGCGGCGACAGGGGCTCAGGAAACACCATATATTTT. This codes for CASSGDRGSGNTIYF.

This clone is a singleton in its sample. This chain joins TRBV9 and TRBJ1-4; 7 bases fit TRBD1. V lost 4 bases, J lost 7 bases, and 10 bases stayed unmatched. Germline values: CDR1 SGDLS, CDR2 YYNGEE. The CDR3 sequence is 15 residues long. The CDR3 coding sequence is TGTGCCAGCAGCCAAGGGATCCAGGGGGTTGAAAAACTGTTTTTT. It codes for CASSQGIQGVEKLFF.

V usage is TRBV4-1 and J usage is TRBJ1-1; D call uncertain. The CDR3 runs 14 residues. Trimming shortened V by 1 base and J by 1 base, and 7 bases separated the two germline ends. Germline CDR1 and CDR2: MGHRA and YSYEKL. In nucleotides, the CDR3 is TGCGCCAGCAGCCAAGTGATACCGAACACTGAAGCTTTCTTT. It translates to CASSQVIPNTEAFF.

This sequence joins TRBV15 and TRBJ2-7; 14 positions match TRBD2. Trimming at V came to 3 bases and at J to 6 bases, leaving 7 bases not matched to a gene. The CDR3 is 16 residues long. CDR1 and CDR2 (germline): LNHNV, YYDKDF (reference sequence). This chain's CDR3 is CATSRRGTSGSREQYF. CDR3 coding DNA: TGTGCCACCAGCAGGCGAGGGACTAGCGGGAGTCGCGAGCAGTACTTC. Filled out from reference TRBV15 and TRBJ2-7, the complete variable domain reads DAMVIQNPRYQVTQFGKPVTLSCSQTLNHNVMYWYQQKSSQAPKLLFHYYDKDFNNEADTPDNFQSRRPNTSFCFLDIRSPGLGDTAMYLCATSRRGTSGSREQYFGPGTRLTVT.

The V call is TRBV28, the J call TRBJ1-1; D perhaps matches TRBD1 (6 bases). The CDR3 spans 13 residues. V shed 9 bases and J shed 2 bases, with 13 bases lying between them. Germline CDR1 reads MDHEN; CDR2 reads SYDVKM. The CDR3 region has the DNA TGTGCCAGTGAAACAGGGCTAAACACTGAAGCTTTCTTT. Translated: CASETGLNTEAFF.

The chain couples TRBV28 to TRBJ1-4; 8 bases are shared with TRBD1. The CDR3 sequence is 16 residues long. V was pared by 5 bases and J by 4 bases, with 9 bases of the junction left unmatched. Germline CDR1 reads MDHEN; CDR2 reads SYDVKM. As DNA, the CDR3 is TGTGCCAGCAGTCCCGGGGGGACAGGTATTAATGAAAAACTGTTTTTT. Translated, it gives CASSPGGTGINEKLFF.

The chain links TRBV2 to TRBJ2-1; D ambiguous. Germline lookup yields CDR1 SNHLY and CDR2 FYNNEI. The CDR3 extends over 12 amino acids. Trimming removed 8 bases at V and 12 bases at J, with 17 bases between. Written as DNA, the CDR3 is TGTGCCAGCGATGACTCCCCAACGGGGCAGTTCTTC. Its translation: CASDDSPTGQFF.

The CDR3 spells CASSLGPITGELFF. DNA of the CDR3: TGTGCCAGCAGCTTAGGACCGATCACCGGGGAGCTGTTTTTT. This chain links TRBV7-9 with TRBJ2-2; D gene ambiguous. The CDR3 is 14 residues long. Germline V gene sequence: CDR1 SEHNR, CDR2 FQNEAQ (reference sequence). V was shortened by 1 base and J by 4 bases, with 7 bases between the two germline ends.

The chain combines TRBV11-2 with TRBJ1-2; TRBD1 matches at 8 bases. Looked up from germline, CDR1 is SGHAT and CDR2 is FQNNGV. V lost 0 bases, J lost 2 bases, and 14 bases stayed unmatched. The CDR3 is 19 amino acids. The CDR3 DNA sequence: TGTGCCAGCAGCTTAGACCCCGACAGGGGTAAGGAGGGGAACTATGGCTACACCTTC. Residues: CASSLDPDRGKEGNYGYTF.

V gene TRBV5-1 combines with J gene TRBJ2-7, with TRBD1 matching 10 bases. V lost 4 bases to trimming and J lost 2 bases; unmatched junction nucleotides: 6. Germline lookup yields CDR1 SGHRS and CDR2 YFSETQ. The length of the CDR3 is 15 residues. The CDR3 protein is CASSQAGTGAYEQYF. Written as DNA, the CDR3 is TGCGCCAGCAGCCAAGCGGGGACAGGGGCCTACGAGCAGTACTTC.